This is a list of T cell receptor beta chains from one sample in a study of blood T cells in healthy people across ages. MiXCR, applied by TCRdb to the 5' RACE reads, yields one record per CDR3 protein. The sample holds approximately 2,000,000 distinct CDR3 sequences, approximately 39% seen once. The sequenced material came from blood. The source is a human donor in good health. The CDR3 runs from the conserved cysteine through the conserved F or W. The order of the fields is D gene, V gene, J gene, clone size, CDR3 length, CDR3 DNA, CDR3 protein. D genes are given only for firm matches. Clone size is given for some rows only: seen once, a few or many times, or a class if the clone is expanded.

TRBD2	TRBV20-1	TRBJ2-5	NA	14	TGCAGTGCTCCGCCGGGGGGGTATCAAGAGACCCAGTACTTC	CSAPPGGYQETQYF
NA	TRBV2	TRBJ2-7	NA	14	TGTGCCAGCAGCACCAGGGGTGTGGAGTACGAGCAGTACTTC	CASSTRGVEYEQYF
TRBD2	TRBV7-2	TRBJ2-7	NA	15	TGTGCCAGCAGCTGTGTAGCGGGACCAACCTACGAGCAGTACTTC	CASSCVAGPTYEQYF
NA	TRBV10-3	TRBJ2-1	few	17	TGTGCCATCAGTGACTCCCAGGGGAGAAGCTCCTACAATGAGCAGTTCTTC	CAISDSQGRSSYNEQFF
NA	TRBV29-1	TRBJ2-7	NA	12	TGCAGCGTTGGTGTTCATGGGTACGAGCAGTACTTC	CSVGVHGYEQYF
NA	TRBV6-5	TRBJ1-1	many	13	TGTGCCAGCAGTCAAAACCCGAGCACTGAAGCTTTCTTT	CASSQNPSTEAFF
NA	TRBV2	TRBJ2-1	NA	11	TGTGCCAGCAGTGACCAGAATGAGCAGTTCTTC	CASSDQNEQFF
NA	TRBV4-3	TRBJ1-2	few	14	TGCGCCAGCACCCCCGGTCAGGGGTTCTATGGCTACACCTTC	CASTPGQGFYGYTF
NA	TRBV6-5	TRBJ1-1	NA	13	TGTGCCAGCACAGGGTCTCCGAACACTGAAGCTTTCTTT	CASTGSPNTEAFF
NA	TRBV29-1	TRBJ2-7	NA	12	TGCAGCGTATTTTTTAGCTCCTACGAGCAGTACTTC	CSVFFSSYEQYF
NA	TRBV7-3	TRBJ2-1	few	12	TGTGCCAGCGGTCTCGGTGGGCAAGAGCAGTTCTTC	CASGLGGQEQFF
TRBD1	TRBV2	TRBJ2-1	few	16	TGTGCCAGCAGTGCAGGTGACAGGGGAATTTACAATGAGCAGTTCTTC	CASSAGDRGIYNEQFF
NA	TRBV5-1	TRBJ2-5	NA	16	TGCGCCAGCAGCCTCGGGGTTAGCGTACCTCAAGAGACCCAGTACTTC	CASSLGVSVPQETQYF
NA	TRBV7-2	TRBJ2-7	NA	13	TGTGCCAGCAGTAGTATAGGGGGCTACGAGCAGTACTTC	CASSSIGGYEQYF
NA	TRBV2	TRBJ1-2	NA	13	TGTGCCAGCGGACAAACAGTGGCTGGTGGCTACACCTTC	CASGQTVAGGYTF
NA	TRBV9	TRBJ2-7	NA	15	TGTGCCAGCAGCGTAGGACAGTCTCCCTCCTACGAGCAGTACTTC	CASSVGQSPSYEQYF
TRBD1	TRBV28	TRBJ2-4	few	13	TGTGCCAGCTGTCCGGGACAGGGTATCAAGCAGTACTTC	CASCPGQGIKQYF
NA	TRBV10-3	TRBJ1-5	NA	17	TGTGCCACGAGCAGGGTAGGGGCGGGGAGAAGCAATCAGCCCCAGCATTTT	CATSRVGAGRSNQPQHF
TRBD1	TRBV29-1	TRBJ1-2	NA	14	TGCAGCGTTGACAGGGCAGGGGGCAACTATGGCTACACCTTC	CSVDRAGGNYGYTF
NA	TRBV9	TRBJ1-6	NA	16	TGTGCCAGCAGCGTAGAGTCGGGGGGATTTGATTCACCCCTCCACTTT	CASSVESGGFDSPLHF
NA	TRBV7-9	TRBJ2-1	NA	17	TGTGCCAGCAGCTTAGCCCCGGCTGGCGAGTACTACAATGAGCAGTTCTTC	CASSLAPAGEYYNEQFF
NA	TRBV7-2	TRBJ1-6	NA	18	TGTGCCAGCAGCTTACTATCTCTCCAGGGTCTGTATAATTCACCCCTCCACTTT	CASSLLSLQGLYNSPLHF
NA	TRBV6-5	TRBJ1-1	NA	14	TGTGCCAGCAGTGCGGACAGCCCGAACACTGAAGCTTTCTTT	CASSADSPNTEAFF
TRBD1	TRBV29-1	TRBJ1-2	few	13	TGCAGCGAAGGGGACAGTCGGGGCTATGGCTACACCTTC	CSEGDSRGYGYTF
NA	TRBV7-2	TRBJ2-7	NA	15	TGTGCCAGCAGCACCCGGGTAGGGGTAGGGTACGAGCAGTACTTC	CASSTRVGVGYEQYF
NA	TRBV7-2	TRBJ1-4	few	13	TGTGCCAGCAGCTTAGGCTCGCAGGAAAAACTGTTTTTT	CASSLGSQEKLFF
NA	TRBV7-2	TRBJ1-1	NA	14	TGTGCCAGCAGGAGGCGAGGGTCGAACACTGAAGCTTTCTTT	CASRRRGSNTEAFF
NA	TRBV7-2	TRBJ2-7	NA	15	TGTGCCAGCAGCTTAACCGGGACCTTCGCCTACGAGCAGTACTTC	CASSLTGTFAYEQYF
NA	TRBV9	TRBJ1-1	NA	14	TGTGCCAGCAGCGTAGAGAGGAAGGAGGCTGAAGCTTTCTTT	CASSVERKEAEAFF
TRBD1	TRBV20-1	TRBJ2-1	NA	15	TGCAGTGCTTCCAGGGGGCAGAGCTCCTACAATGAGCAGTTCTTC	CSASRGQSSYNEQFF
NA	TRBV20-1	TRBJ2-5	once	17	TGCAGTGCTACGAATTACGGGGCGAGGGCCGCACAAGAGACCCAGTACTTC	CSATNYGARAAQETQYF
NA	TRBV29-1	TRBJ2-1	NA	13	TGCAGCGTTGAAGTAGCGCGGGAAGAGACCCAGTTCTTC	CSVEVAREETQFF
TRBD1	TRBV20-1	TRBJ1-1	NA	15	TGCAGTGCCCCAAATATGGGACAGGGTGGGACTGAAGCTTTCTTT	CSAPNMGQGGTEAFF
TRBD2	TRBV7-7	TRBJ2-3	NA	15	TGTGCCAGCAGGGAGACTAGCGCTAGCACAGATACGCAGTATTTT	CASRETSASTDTQYF
NA	TRBV20-1	TRBJ2-1	NA	13	TGCAGTGCTAGGTGGGGGGCATACAATGAGCAGTTCTTC	CSARWGAYNEQFF
NA	TRBV2	TRBJ1-1	NA	14	TGTGCCAGCAGTGGGAGGGGCGCCGGGACTGAAGCTTTCTTT	CASSGRGAGTEAFF
NA	TRBV28	TRBJ1-2	NA	16	TGTGTCAGCAGCCTTGACGGAAATGCCCCTCTATGTGGCTACACCTTC	CVSSLDGNAPLCGYTF
NA	TRBV6-6	TRBJ1-4	NA	13	TGTGCCAGCACACAGTTTCAATCACCTCAACTGTTTTTT	CASTQFQSPQLFF
NA	TRBV20-1	TRBJ2-3	few	14	TGCAGTGCTAGAGAGGACACAAGCACAGATACGCAGTATTTT	CSAREDTSTDTQYF
TRBD1	TRBV5-1	TRBJ1-1	few	15	TGCGCCAGCAGCCAACCCGGGACAGAGAACACTGAAGCTTTCTTT	CASSQPGTENTEAFF
TRBD2	TRBV14	TRBJ2-3	few	17	TGTGCCAGCAGCAAATCTATAAGCGGGGGACTCACAGATACGCAGTATTTT	CASSKSISGGLTDTQYF
TRBD2	TRBV4-2	TRBJ2-1	NA	16	TGTGCCAGCAGCCAAGATGGTAGCGGGGGGGCGCGTGAGCAGTTCTTC	CASSQDGSGGAREQFF
NA	TRBV3-1	TRBJ2-5	NA	13	TGTGCCAGCAGCCGCAGGGGAGAGGAGGCCCAGTACTTC	CASSRRGEEAQYF